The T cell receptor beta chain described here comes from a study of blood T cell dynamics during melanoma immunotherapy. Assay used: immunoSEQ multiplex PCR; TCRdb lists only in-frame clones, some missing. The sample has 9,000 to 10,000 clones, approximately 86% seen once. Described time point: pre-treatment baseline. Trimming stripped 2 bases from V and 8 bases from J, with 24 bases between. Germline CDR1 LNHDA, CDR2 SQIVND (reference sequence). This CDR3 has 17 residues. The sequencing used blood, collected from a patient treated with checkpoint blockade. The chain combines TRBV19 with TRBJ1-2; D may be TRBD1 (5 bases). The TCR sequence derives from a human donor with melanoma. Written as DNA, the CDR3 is TGTGCCAGTAGTATAATCGGTGGAAGTCAGGGAATCTGGGGCTACACCTTC. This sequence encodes CASSIIGGSQGIWGYTF.